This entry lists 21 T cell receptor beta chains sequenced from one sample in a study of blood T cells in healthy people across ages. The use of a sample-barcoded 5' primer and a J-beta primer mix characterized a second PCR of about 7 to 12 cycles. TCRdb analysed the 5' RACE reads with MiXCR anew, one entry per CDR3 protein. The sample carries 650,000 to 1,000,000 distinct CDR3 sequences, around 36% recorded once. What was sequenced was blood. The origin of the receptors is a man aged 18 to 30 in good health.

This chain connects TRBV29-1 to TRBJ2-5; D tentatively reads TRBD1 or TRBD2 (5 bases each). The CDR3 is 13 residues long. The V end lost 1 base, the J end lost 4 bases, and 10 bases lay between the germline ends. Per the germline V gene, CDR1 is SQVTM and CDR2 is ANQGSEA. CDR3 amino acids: CSVEAGPLETQYF. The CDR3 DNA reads TGCAGCGTTGAAGCGGGACCTTTAGAGACCCAGTACTTC.

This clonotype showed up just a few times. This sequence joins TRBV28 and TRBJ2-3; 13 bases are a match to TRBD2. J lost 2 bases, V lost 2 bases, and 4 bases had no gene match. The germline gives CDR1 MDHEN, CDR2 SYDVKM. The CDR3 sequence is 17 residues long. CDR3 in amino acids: CASSLGTSGDITDTQYF. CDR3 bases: TGTGCCAGCAGTTTAGGGACTAGCGGGGACATCACAGATACGCAGTATTTT.

The CDR3 spells CASSLAGRGYGGYTF. In DNA form, the CDR3 reads TGTGCCAGCAGCTTAGCGGGCAGGGGTTATGGTGGCTACACCTTC. This chain links TRBV7-2 with TRBJ1-2; a weak D match, TRBD1 (6 bases). CDR1 and CDR2 from the germline V gene are SGHTA and FQGNSA. The V end was cut by 0 bases, the J end by 7 bases, with 15 bases between. The CDR3 is 15 residues long.

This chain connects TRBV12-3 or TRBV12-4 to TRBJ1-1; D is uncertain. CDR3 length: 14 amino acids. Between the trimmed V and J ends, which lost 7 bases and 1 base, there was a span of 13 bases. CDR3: CASTSGTWNTEAFF. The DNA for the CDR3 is TGTGCCAGCACCTCAGGCACTTGGAACACTGAAGCTTTCTTT.

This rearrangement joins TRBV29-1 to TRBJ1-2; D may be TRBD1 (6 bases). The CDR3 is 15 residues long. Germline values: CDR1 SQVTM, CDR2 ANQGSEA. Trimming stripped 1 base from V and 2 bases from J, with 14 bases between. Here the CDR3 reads CSVEAGWGLNYGYTF. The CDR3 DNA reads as TGCAGCGTTGAAGCGGGCTGGGGGCTAAACTATGGCTACACCTTC.

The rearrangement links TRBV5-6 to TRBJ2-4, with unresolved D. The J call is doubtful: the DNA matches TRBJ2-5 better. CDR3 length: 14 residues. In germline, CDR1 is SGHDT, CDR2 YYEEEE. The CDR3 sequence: CASSLNLGRKTQYF. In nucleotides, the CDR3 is TGTGCCAGCAGCTTAAACCTCGGGCGAAAGACCCAGTACTTC.

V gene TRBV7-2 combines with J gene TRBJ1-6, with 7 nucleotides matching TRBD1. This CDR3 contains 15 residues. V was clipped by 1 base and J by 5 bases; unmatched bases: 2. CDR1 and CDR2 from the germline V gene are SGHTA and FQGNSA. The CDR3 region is CASSLGQGHNSPLHF. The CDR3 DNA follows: TGTGCCAGCAGCTTAGGACAGGGTCATAATTCACCCCTCCACTTT.

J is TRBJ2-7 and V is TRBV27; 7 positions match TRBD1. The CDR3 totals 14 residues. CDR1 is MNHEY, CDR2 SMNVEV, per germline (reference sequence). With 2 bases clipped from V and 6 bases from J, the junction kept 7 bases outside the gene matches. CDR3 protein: CASSLATGMVEQYF. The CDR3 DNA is TGTGCCAGCAGTTTAGCGACAGGGATGGTCGAGCAGTACTTC.

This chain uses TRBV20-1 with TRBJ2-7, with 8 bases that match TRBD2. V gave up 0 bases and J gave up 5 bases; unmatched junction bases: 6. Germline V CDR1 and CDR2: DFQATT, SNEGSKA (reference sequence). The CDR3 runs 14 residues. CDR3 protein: CSARESGGIDEQYF. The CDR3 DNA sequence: TGCAGTGCTAGAGAGAGCGGGGGTATCGACGAGCAGTACTTC.

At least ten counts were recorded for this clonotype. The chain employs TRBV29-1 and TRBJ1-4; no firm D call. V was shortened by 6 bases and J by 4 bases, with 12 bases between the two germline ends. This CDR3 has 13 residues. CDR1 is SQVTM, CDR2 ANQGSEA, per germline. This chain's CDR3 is CSVSPRLNEKLFF. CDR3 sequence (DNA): TGCAGCGTGTCCCCTCGGCTTAATGAAAAACTGTTTTTT.

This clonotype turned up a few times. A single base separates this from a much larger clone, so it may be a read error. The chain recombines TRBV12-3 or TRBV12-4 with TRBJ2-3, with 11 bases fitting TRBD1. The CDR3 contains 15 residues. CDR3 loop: CASSGQGASTDAQYF. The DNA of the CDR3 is TGTGCCAGCAGTGGACAGGGGGCGAGCACAGATGCGCAGTATTTT.

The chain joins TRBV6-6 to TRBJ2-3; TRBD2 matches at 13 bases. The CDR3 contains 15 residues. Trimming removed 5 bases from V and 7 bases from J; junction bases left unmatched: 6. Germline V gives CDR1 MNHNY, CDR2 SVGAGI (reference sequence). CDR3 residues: CASSRTSGGTYTQYF. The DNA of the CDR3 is TGTGCCAGCAGTAGGACTAGCGGGGGCACCTATACGCAGTATTTT.

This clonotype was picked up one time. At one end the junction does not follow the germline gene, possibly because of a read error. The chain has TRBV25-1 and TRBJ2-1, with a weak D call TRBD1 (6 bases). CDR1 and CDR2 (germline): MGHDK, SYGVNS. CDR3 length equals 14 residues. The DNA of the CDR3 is TGTACCAGCAGTGAGCCAGGGGATATGAATGAGCAGTTCTTC. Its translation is CTSSEPGDMNEQFF.

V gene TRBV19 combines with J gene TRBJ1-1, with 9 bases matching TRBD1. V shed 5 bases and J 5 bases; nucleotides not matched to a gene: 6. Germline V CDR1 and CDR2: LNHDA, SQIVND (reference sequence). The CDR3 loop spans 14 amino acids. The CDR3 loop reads CASSGGQGWTEAFF. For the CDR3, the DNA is TGTGCCAGTAGTGGGGGACAGGGATGGACTGAAGCTTTCTTT.

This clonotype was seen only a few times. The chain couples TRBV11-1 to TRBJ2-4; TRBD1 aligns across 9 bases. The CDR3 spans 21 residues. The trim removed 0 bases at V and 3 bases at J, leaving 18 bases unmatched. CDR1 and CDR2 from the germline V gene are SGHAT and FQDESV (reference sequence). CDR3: CASSLASPGTGTLLIKNIQYF. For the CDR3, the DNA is TGTGCCAGCAGCTTAGCGAGCCCCGGGACAGGGACATTGTTGATCAAAAACATTCAGTACTTC.

The CDR3 DNA is TGCGCCAGCAGCCAAGTGGAACAGCTAAACACTGAAGCTTTCTTT. It codes for CASSQVEQLNTEAFF. This chain uses TRBV4-3 with TRBJ1-1; D is unclear. Germline V gene sequence: CDR1 LGHNA, CDR2 YSLEER. The CDR3 runs to 15 residues. V dropped 1 base and J dropped 2 bases, with 11 bases sitting between them.

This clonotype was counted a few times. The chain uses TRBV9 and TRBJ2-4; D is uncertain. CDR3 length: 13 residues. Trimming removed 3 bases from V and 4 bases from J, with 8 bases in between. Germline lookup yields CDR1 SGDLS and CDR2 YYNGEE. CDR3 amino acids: CASSGDNKNIQYF. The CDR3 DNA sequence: TGTGCCAGCAGCGGAGACAATAAAAACATTCAGTACTTC.

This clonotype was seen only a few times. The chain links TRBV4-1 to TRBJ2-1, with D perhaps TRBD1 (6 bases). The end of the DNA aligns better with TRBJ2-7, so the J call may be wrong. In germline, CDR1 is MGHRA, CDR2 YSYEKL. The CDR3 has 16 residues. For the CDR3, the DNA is TGCGCCAGCAGTCATCCTTCAGGGGACCCCTACAATGAGCAGTACTTC. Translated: CASSHPSGDPYNEQYF.

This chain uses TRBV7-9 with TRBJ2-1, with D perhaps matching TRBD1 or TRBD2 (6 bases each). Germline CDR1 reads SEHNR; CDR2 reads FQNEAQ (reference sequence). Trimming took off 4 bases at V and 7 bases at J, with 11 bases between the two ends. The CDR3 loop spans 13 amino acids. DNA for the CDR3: TGTGCCAGCAGCTCGCAGGGGAGGAATGAGCAGTTCTTC. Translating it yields CASSSQGRNEQFF.

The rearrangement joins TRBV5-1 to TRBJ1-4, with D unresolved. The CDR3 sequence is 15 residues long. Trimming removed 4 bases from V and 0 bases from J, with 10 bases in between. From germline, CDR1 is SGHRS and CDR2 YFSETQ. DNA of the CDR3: TGCGCCAGCAGCATGGGCACCCCAACTAATGAAAAACTGTTTTTT. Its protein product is CASSMGTPTNEKLFF.

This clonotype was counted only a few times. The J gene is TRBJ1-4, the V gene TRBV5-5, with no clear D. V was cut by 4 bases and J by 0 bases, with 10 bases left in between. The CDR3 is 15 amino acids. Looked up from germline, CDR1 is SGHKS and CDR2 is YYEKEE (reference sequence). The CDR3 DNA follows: TGTGCCAGCAGCACCGGACCCACAACTAATGAAAAACTGTTTTTT. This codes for CASSTGPTTNEKLFF.